The 6 T cell receptor beta chains reported below all come from one sample, sequenced in a study of graft-versus-host responses after intestinal transplantation. Here immunoSEQ multiplex PCR was the method, and the copy in TCRdb shows in-frame clones only, minus some. The repertoire holds 100,000 to 140,000 clones, about 91% seen once, with around 0.76% in the top ten. The antigens these receptors bind are not known. This specimen was unstimulated CD4+ T cells sorted from spleen or lymph node cells, taken before transplant. Source of these receptors: a human donor who was the organ donor for an intestinal transplant.

The V gene is TRBV4-1, the J gene TRBJ1-2; TRBD1 aligns across 7 bases. The CDR3 runs to 15 residues. V lost 4 bases to trimming and J lost 3 bases; unmatched junction nucleotides: 8. Per germline, CDR1 MGHRA and CDR2 YSYEKL. In DNA form, the CDR3 reads TGCGCCAGCAGCCTTGGACCAGGGGGGGACTATGGCTACACCTTC. Translation: CASSLGPGGDYGYTF.

This clone occurred once. The chain links TRBV10-1 to TRBJ2-1; TRBD2 aligns across 7 bases. From germline, CDR1 is WNHNN and CDR2 SYGVQD (reference sequence). V shed 0 bases and J 7 bases; nucleotides not matched to a gene: 9. The CDR3 is 16 residues long. In nucleotides, the CDR3 is TGCGCCAGCAGTGAGTCGGGAGGGCACAGTATGAATGAGCAGTTCTTC. This translates into CASSESGGHSMNEQFF.

The chain uses TRBV6-1 and TRBJ1-5; 7 nucleotides match TRBD1. Trimming removed 7 bases from V and 3 bases from J; junction bases left unmatched: 9. This CDR3 has 15 amino acids. Looked up from germline, CDR1 is MNHNS and CDR2 is SASEGT. The CDR3: CASTTDRAINQPQHF. Written as DNA, the CDR3 is TGTGCCAGCACTACTGACAGGGCAATCAATCAGCCCCAGCATTTT.

The chain has TRBV6-5 and TRBJ2-5, with 10 bases matching TRBD2. The V gene end was trimmed by 2 bases and the J gene end by 5 bases; junction bases not matched to a gene: 8. This CDR3 is 16 amino acids long. Germline CDR1 is MNHEY and CDR2 is SVGAGI. CDR3 residues: CASSYPSSGGRETQYF. The CDR3 DNA reads as TGTGCCAGCAGTTACCCTTCTAGCGGGGGAAGGGAGACCCAGTACTTC.

The chain employs TRBV6-1 and TRBJ2-7, with 12 positions matching TRBD2. The CDR3 loop spans 15 amino acids. CDR1 is MNHNS and CDR2 is SASEGT in the germline V gene. V lost 7 bases, J lost 2 bases, and 6 bases stayed unmatched. Here the CDR3 reads CASIWGLAGTYEQYF. As DNA, the CDR3 is TGTGCCAGCATCTGGGGACTAGCGGGTACCTACGAGCAGTACTTC.

Concerning this clone: At one end, the junction sequence differs from germline, possibly due to a read error. The chain is built from TRBV29-1 and TRBJ2-5; 8 bases are shared with TRBD1. Germline V gene data show CDR1 as SQVTM and CDR2 as ANQGSEA. The CDR3 is 15 residues long. This CDR3 is CSVEVRTGMSETQYF. The CDR3 DNA reads TGCAGCGTCGAAGTAAGGACAGGGATGTCAGAGACCCAGTACTTC. Full variable domain (outside the CDR3, taken from reference TRBV29-1 and TRBJ2-5): SAVISQKPSRDICQRGTSLTIQCQVDSQVTMMFWYRQQPGQSLTLIATANQGSEATYESGFVIDKFPISRPNLTFSTLTVSNMSPEDSSIYLCSVEVRTGMSETQYFGPGTRLLVL.